The 32 T cell receptor beta chains reported below all come from one sample, sequenced in a study of cytomegalovirus exposure and HLA in healthy donors. This PCR relied on a set of 60 Vbeta primers and 13 Jbeta primers. Measured with immunoSEQ multiplex PCR; TCRdb has only the in-frame clones, and not every one. The data show roughly 110,000 clones, 70% to 80% seen once. Sample: PBMCs. These receptors all come from a young man in good health and CMV-seronegative.

The CDR3: CASSPNPPSTDTQYF. CDR3 sequence (DNA): TGTGCCAGCTCACCTAATCCCCCTAGCACAGATACGCAGTATTTT. The genes are TRBV18 and TRBJ2-3; D ambiguous. Trimming pared 3 bases from V and 0 bases from J, leaving 10 bases between. The CDR3 has 15 amino acids. The V gene's germline CDR1 is KGHSH and CDR2 LQKENI.

This chain uses TRBV11-2 with TRBJ2-5, with D unresolved. The end of the DNA fits TRBJ2-7 better, so the J call may be wrong. The CDR3 is 13 residues long. Germline lookup yields CDR1 SGHAT and CDR2 FQNNGV. CDR3 nucleotides: TGTGCCAGCAGCTTAGGACACAGCTACGAGCAGTACTTC. Its protein is CASSLGHSYEQYF.

The rearrangement links TRBV2 to TRBJ1-2; TRBD1 matches at 9 bases. Germline V gene data show CDR1 as SNHLY and CDR2 as FYNNEI. The trim removed 6 bases at V and 7 bases at J, leaving 9 bases unmatched. The CDR3 covers 14 residues. The CDR3 loop is CASSGYRGLAGYTF. In nucleotides, the CDR3 is TGTGCCAGCAGCGGCTACAGGGGGCTGGCTGGCTACACCTTC.

The chain links TRBV4-3 to TRBJ2-3; 10 bases map to TRBD2. V trimming: 4 bases; J trimming: 0 bases; junction bases outside the gene matches: 1. CDR1 and CDR2 from the germline V gene are LGHNA and YSLEER. The CDR3 is 15 amino acids. The chain's CDR3 is CASSLAGGSTDTQYF. CDR3 coding DNA: TGCGCCAGCAGCCTAGCGGGGGGCAGCACAGATACGCAGTATTTT.

The chain uses TRBV7-8 and TRBJ2-5; 9 nucleotides align to TRBD2. Germline V gives CDR1 SGHVS, CDR2 FQNEAQ. This CDR3 has 15 residues. The ends lost 1 base at V and 7 bases at J; junction bases unmatched: 7. CDR3 coding DNA: TGTGCCAGCAGCTTAGTAGCGGGGGTCCCGGGGACCCAGTACTTC. It translates to CASSLVAGVPGTQYF.

The rearrangement joins TRBV21-1 to TRBJ1-1; the table calls TRBD1, which could not be checked here. TRBV21-1 is an annotated pseudogene. The CDR3 runs to 15 residues. CDR3 DNA sequence: TGTGCCAGCAGCACTGACAGGGGCGAGGACACTGAAGCTTTCTTT. It codes for CASSTDRGEDTEAFF.

The chain links TRBV9 to TRBJ2-3; 16 bases align to TRBD2. The ends lost 1 base at V and 2 bases at J; junction bases unmatched: 10. Germline CDR1 and CDR2: SGDLS and YYNGEE. CDR3 length: 20 amino acids. The CDR3 DNA reads TGTGCCAGCAGCGTAACCCCGGGACTAGCGGGGGGGCTGGCCACAGATACGCAGTATTTT. It is translated as CASSVTPGLAGGLATDTQYF.

The chain recombines TRBV18 with TRBJ2-3, with 12 bases lining up with TRBD2. Germline V CDR1 and CDR2: KGHSH, LQKENI. The CDR3 spans 16 residues. V lost 5 bases, J lost 1 base, and 4 bases stayed unmatched. CDR3 in DNA: TGTGCCAGCTCATCGCTAGCGGGGGGGCGCACAGATACGCAGTATTTT. Translation gives CASSSLAGGRTDTQYF.

This clone was found once. The rearrangement uses TRBV15 and TRBJ1-6, with TRBD1 as a possible D gene (5 bases). V lost 2 bases and J lost 7, with 15 bases in between. Germline V gene data show CDR1 as LNHNV and CDR2 as YYDKDF (reference sequence). The CDR3 is 16 residues long. CDR3 amino acids: CATSRTAGQMNSPLHF. For the CDR3, the DNA is TGTGCCACCAGCAGAACGGCGGGGCAAATGAATTCACCCCTCCACTTT. The variable domain in full, completed from reference TRBV15 and TRBJ1-6, reads DAMVIQNPRYQVTQFGKPVTLSCSQTLNHNVMYWYQQKSSQAPKLLFHYYDKDFNNEADTPDNFQSRRPNTSFCFLDIRSPGLGDTAMYLCATSRTAGQMNSPLHFGNGTRLTVT.

The V and J genes are TRBV13 and TRBJ2-7, with TRBD1 matching 9 bases. CDR1 is PRHDT, CDR2 FYEKMQ, per germline (reference sequence). This CDR3 region has 15 residues. J lost 5 bases, V lost 2 bases, and 7 bases had no gene match. The CDR3 DNA is TGTGCCAGCAGCTTAAAGGGACAGGGACCCCACGAGCAGTACTTC. Its translation is CASSLKGQGPHEQYF. The whole variable domain, remainder taken from reference TRBV13 and TRBJ2-7, is AAGVIQSPRHLIKEKRETATLKCYPIPRHDTVYWYQQGPGQDPQFLISFYEKMQSDKGSIPDRFSAQQFSDYHSELNMSSLELGDSALYFCASSLKGQGPHEQYFGPGTRLTVT.

The chain joins TRBV7-2 to TRBJ2-5; 7 bases are a match to TRBD1. V shed 0 bases and J 2 bases; nucleotides not matched to a gene: 3. Germline V gives CDR1 SGHTA, CDR2 FQGNSA. This CDR3 has 15 residues. CDR3 protein: CASSLARGRQETQYF. The CDR3 nucleotides read TGTGCCAGCAGCTTAGCGAGGGGGCGGCAAGAGACCCAGTACTTC.

The J gene is TRBJ2-2, the V gene TRBV29-1; D is perhaps TRBD2 (5 bases). The CDR3 loop spans 14 amino acids. Germline V lookup: CDR1 SQVTM, CDR2 ANQGSEA. Trimming cost V 4 bases and J 6 bases, with 15 bases left between them. The CDR3 region has the DNA TGCAGCGTTGGGCGGGCCGGGTCGGCCGGGGAGCTGTTTTTT. It is translated as CSVGRAGSAGELFF.

This clone was seen more than once but under ten times. The chain links TRBV12-5 to TRBJ1-1; D might be TRBD1 (5 bases). This CDR3 spans 13 amino acids. Germline V gene sequence: CDR1 LGHNT, CDR2 FRNRAP. V shed 8 bases and J shed 1 base, with 11 bases lying between them. DNA for the CDR3: TGTGCTAGTCGTATGACAGAGAACACTGAAGCTTTCTTT. It codes for CASRMTENTEAFF.

A note on this clone: The limits of the CDR3 on the DNA are not certain, so only TCRdb's listed CDR3 is given. This chain links TRBV7-3 with TRBJ2-2; whether TRBD1, the table's D call, matches the DNA was not checked. CDR1 and CDR2 from the germline V gene are SGHTA and FQGTGA. The CDR3 comprises 16 residues, both ends counted. CDR3 region: CASSWDRGRRAGELFF.

This clone was seen just once. J is TRBJ2-3 and V is TRBV28; 7 bases fit TRBD1. Germline CDR1 reads MDHEN; CDR2 reads SYDVKM. There are 13 residues in the CDR3. The V gene end was trimmed by 5 bases and the J gene end by 8 bases; junction bases not matched to a gene: 7. The CDR3 nucleotides read TGTGCCAGCAGTACCAGACAGGGAAGTACGCAGTATTTT. The encoded protein is CASSTRQGSTQYF.

The chain employs TRBV9 and TRBJ2-7, with D possibly being TRBD1 (5 bases). This CDR3 comprises 14 residues. Germline V CDR1 and CDR2: SGDLS, YYNGEE. Trimming shortened V by 2 bases and J by 0 bases, and 9 bases separated the two germline ends. The CDR3 loop reads CASSVGRDSYEQYF. As DNA, the CDR3 is TGTGCCAGCAGCGTGGGCAGGGACTCCTACGAGCAGTACTTC.

This rearrangement joins TRBV7-9 to TRBJ1-2; 10 nucleotides align to TRBD1. With V trimmed by 2 bases and J by 4 bases, 7 bases remained unmatched. From germline, CDR1 is SEHNR and CDR2 FQNEAQ (reference sequence). CDR3 length equals 16 residues. As DNA, the CDR3 is TGTGCCAGCAGCTTAACCGGACAGGGGGGGACCTATGGCTACACCTTC. As protein: CASSLTGQGGTYGYTF.

J is TRBJ2-3 and V is TRBV5-6; TRBD2 aligns across 7 bases. Germline V gene sequence: CDR1 SGHDT, CDR2 YYEEEE. The CDR3 runs to 14 residues. The V and J ends lost 4 bases and 4 bases, in that order; junction bases with no gene match: 6. The CDR3 spells CASSRAGIPDTQYF. CDR3 bases: TGTGCCAGCAGCCGAGCGGGGATTCCAGATACGCAGTATTTT. Full variable domain (outside the CDR3, taken from reference TRBV5-6 and TRBJ2-3): DAGVTQSPTHLIKTRGQQVTLRCSPKSGHDTVSWYQQALGQGPQFIFQYYEEEERQRGNFPDRFSGHQFPNYSSELNVNALLLGDSALYLCASSRAGIPDTQYFGPGTRLTVL.

V and J are TRBV12-5 and TRBJ2-3; D perhaps matches TRBD1 (8 bases). The CDR3 length is 15 residues. Trimming stripped 1 base from V and 4 bases from J, with 12 bases between. Germline-derived CDR1 and CDR2 are LGHNT and FRNRAP. The CDR3 nucleotides read TGTGCTAGTGGTTTGGACAGGGGGGGGGCAGATACGCAGTATTTT. Residues: CASGLDRGGADTQYF.

This clone was observed a single time. V is TRBV5-6 and J is TRBJ2-5, with D possibly matching TRBD2 (6 bases). Trimming left V 1 base short and J 3 bases short, with 7 bases between. This CDR3 is built from 13 residues. Germline V gene lookup returns CDR1 SGHDT and CDR2 YYEEEE. Here the CDR3 reads CASSLWREETQYF. CDR3 DNA sequence: TGTGCCAGCAGCTTGTGGAGGGAAGAGACCCAGTACTTC.

The chain joins TRBV6-1 to TRBJ1-6; no definite D call. The germline V gene encodes CDR1 MNHNS and CDR2 SASEGT. This CDR3 is built from 10 residues. The ends were cut back, 5 bases at V and 14 bases at J, with 7 bases in the middle. In nucleotides, the CDR3 is TGTGCCAGCAGTCACGGGGCCCTCCACTTT. Encoded protein: CASSHGALHF.

The rearrangement uses TRBV5-5 and TRBJ2-2, with a weak D call TRBD1 (5 bases). The CDR3 is made up of 15 amino acids. Trimming took 4 bases from V and 6 from J, leaving 16 bases between them. Germline V gene data show CDR1 as SGHKS and CDR2 as YYEKEE (reference sequence). Here the CDR3 reads CASSTTPLGAGELFF. CDR3 DNA: TGTGCCAGCAGCACGACACCCCTAGGGGCCGGGGAGCTGTTTTTT.

The chain uses TRBV4-1 and TRBJ2-1; 15 bases are a match to TRBD2. Germline CDR1 is MGHRA and CDR2 is YSYEKL. With 3 bases clipped from V and 6 bases from J, the junction kept 9 bases outside the gene matches. The CDR3 is made up of 18 amino acids. In DNA, the CDR3 is TGCGCCAGCAGCCAGGGGGGACTAGCGGGGGGATTGGGCAATGAGCAGTTCTTC. Translating it yields CASSQGGLAGGLGNEQFF.

The genes are TRBV9 and TRBJ1-2; possibly TRBD1 for D (6 bases). Germline V gene data show CDR1 as SGDLS and CDR2 as YYNGEE. This CDR3 is 14 amino acids long. Deletions cut 7 bases from V and 5 bases from J, with 18 bases between. CDR3 sequence (DNA): TGTGCCAGCTCCGAGGGGGGGGGTCTTTATGGCTACACCTTC. This sequence encodes CASSEGGGLYGYTF.

Concerning this clone itself: The same CDR3 is also encoded by other DNA sequences in this sample. The chain joins TRBV6-4 to TRBJ2-3, with 7 bases aligning to TRBD2. V shed 0 bases and J 4 bases; nucleotides not matched to a gene: 1. CDR1 and CDR2 (germline): MRHNA, SNTAGT. The CDR3 is 14 amino acids. CDR3 sequence (DNA): TGTGCCAGCAGTGACTCGGGGGGGGCAGATACGCAGTATTTT. This codes for CASSDSGGADTQYF.

The gene calls are TRBV6-4 and TRBJ2-7; D uncertain. The CDR3 contains 13 residues. Germline assignment: CDR1 MRHNA and CDR2 SNTAGT. V lost 8 bases, J lost 1 base, and 12 bases lay in between. The CDR3 sequence is CASPRGLSYEQYF. Written as DNA, the CDR3 is TGTGCCAGCCCCCGTGGGCTGTCCTACGAGCAGTACTTC.

Here the CDR3 reads CASSLARFTDTQYF. DNA for the CDR3: TGTGCCAGCAGCTTAGCGCGGTTCACAGATACGCAGTATTTT. The chain links TRBV7-2 to TRBJ2-3; no clear D. Germline loops: CDR1 SGHTA, CDR2 FQGNSA. This CDR3 has 14 amino acids. V was pared by 0 bases and J by 2 bases, with 6 bases between.

The CDR3 spells CARSSCVRSRYEQYF. Written as DNA, the CDR3 is TGTGCCAGAAGCTCGTGCGTGCGGAGCCGTTACGAGCAGTACTTC. The chain links TRBV5-3 to TRBJ2-7; D unresolved. TRBV5-3 falls under the ORF class, with uncertain function. V lost 3 bases and J 4 bases, leaving 17 bases between the germline ends. This CDR3 is 15 amino acids long.

The rearrangement uses TRBV5-1 and TRBJ1-5; D possibly corresponds to TRBD1 (6 bases). There are 12 residues in the CDR3. From germline, CDR1 is SGHRS and CDR2 YFSETQ. V dropped 9 bases and J dropped 2 bases, with 9 bases sitting between them. The CDR3 nucleotides read TGCGCCACCACAGGGCGCAATCAGCCCCAGCATTTT. Its translation is CATTGRNQPQHF.

V usage is TRBV7-2 and J usage is TRBJ1-4; D is uncertain. This CDR3 spans 16 amino acids. Germline CDR1 is SGHTA and CDR2 is FQGNSA. Between the trimmed V and J ends, which lost 1 base and 8 bases, there was a span of 17 bases. CDR3 loop: CASSLEVSLSEEKLFF. The CDR3 DNA reads as TGTGCCAGCAGCTTAGAAGTAAGCCTCTCTGAGGAAAAACTGTTTTTT.

The V gene is TRBV5-5, the J gene TRBJ2-5; D unresolved. Germline V CDR1 and CDR2: SGHKS, YYEKEE (reference sequence). V was clipped by 4 bases and J by 2 bases, with 12 bases between them. This CDR3 comprises 14 residues. This CDR3 is CASSRQSQQETQYF. The CDR3 nucleotides read TGTGCCAGCAGCCGCCAATCACAGCAAGAGACCCAGTACTTC.

This clone came up a few times. The chain links TRBV27 to TRBJ1-4; D is uncertain. CDR1 is MNHEY, CDR2 SMNVEV, per germline (reference sequence). This CDR3 region has 15 residues. Deletions cut 5 bases from V and 0 bases from J, with 10 bases between. The CDR3 coding sequence is TGTGCCAGCAGTCCGAGGCGAGCAACTAATGAAAAACTGTTTTTT. This translates into CASSPRRATNEKLFF.